Sequencing of this T cell receptor (beta chain) was carried out in a study of CD8+ T cells in alopecia areata. In the study overall: Oral tofacitinib, 5 to 10 mg twice daily, was given in an open-label trial.

The germline V gene has CDR1 SGHDT and CDR2 YYEEEE. This CDR3 is built from 13 residues. The V and J ends lost 0 bases and 0 bases respectively, with 3 bases between them. Study conclusions and caveats: Although TCR sharing was seen in mice, sharing across patients was less clear, possibly for HLA-related reasons. Within the top 100, expanded CD8+ clones significantly decreased with tofacitinib, as did scalp clonality.

Reverse transcription of extracted RNA yielded cDNA, which provided the sequencing template. The repertoire was sequenced with immunoSEQ multiplex PCR; TCRdb's copy has only in-frame clones and lacks some. The data show about 260,000 clones, 60% seen once. Treatment indicated: oral pan-JAK inhibitor, 5-10 mg twice daily. Collected material from alopecia areata patients comprised lesional scalp punch biopsies and peripheral blood. Only a few counts were recorded for this clone. No antigen is known for it. The input for sequencing was CD4+ T cells sorted from blood, taken between weeks 51 and 54, from a patient treated with tofacitinib. V and J are TRBV5-6 and TRBJ1-1; unclear D gene. This TCR derives from a human donor with alopecia areata. CDR3 protein: CASSLGLNTEAFF. CDR3 DNA sequence: TGTGCCAGCAGCTTGGGATTGAACACTGAAGCTTTCTTT. Full variable domain (outside the CDR3, taken from reference TRBV5-6 and TRBJ1-1): DAGVTQSPTHLIKTRGQQVTLRCSPKSGHDTVSWYQQALGQGPQFIFQYYEEEERQRGNFPDRFSGHQFPNYSSELNVNALLLGDSALYLCASSLGLNTEAFFGQGTRLTVV.